This T cell receptor (beta chain) was retrieved from a study of radiation and T cells in renal cell carcinoma. Study overall: Nephrectomy followed 15 Gy stereotactic body radiation by 4 weeks.

Trimming stripped 3 bases from V and 7 bases from J, with 15 bases between. Germline-derived CDR1 and CDR2 are MDHEN and SYDVKM. The CDR3 is 14 residues long. Findings of the study overall: No pretreatment tumor biopsies were available for baseline clonotypes.

Of note for this clone: Antigen: not known.

Indicated time point: blood 2 weeks post-SBRT. The treatment: 15 Gy SBRT to primary tumor, nephrectomy 4 weeks later. Radiation-treated patients gave blood at baseline, week 2 and week 4. This renal cell carcinoma was of the clear cell type. The method was immunoSEQ multiplex PCR; TCRdb's version includes in-frame clones alone and lacks a portion of them. The table has around 60,000 clones, around three quarters seen once; the top ten hold roughly 6.1%. Here the sequenced sample was blood, taken from a patient whose treatment included radiotherapy and nephrectomy. V is TRBV28 and J is TRBJ1-2; D uncertain. The receptor was isolated from a man aged 60-69 years with renal cell carcinoma. CDR3 DNA: TGTGCCAGCAGTTTCCCTATGATCGGGGTTGGCTACACCTTC. As protein: CASSFPMIGVGYTF.